This TCR beta chain was profiled in a study of cytomegalovirus exposure and HLA in healthy donors. Germline lookup yields CDR1 ENHRY and CDR2 SYGVKD. Trimming left V 4 bases short and J 6 bases short, with 10 bases between. The CDR3 runs 12 residues. 60 Vbeta and 13 Jbeta primers were used in PCR. Libraries were prepared by immunoSEQ multiplex PCR; TCRdb keeps only in-frame clonotypes and omits some of them. The sample data list under 200,000 clones. V gene TRBV10-3 combines with J gene TRBJ2-7; D is perhaps TRBD1 (6 bases). The sequence was obtained from a man aged 25 to 45 in good health and CMV-seronegative. Sequenced material: PBMCs. CDR3 region: CAISGTGSEQYF. The CDR3 DNA reads TGTGCCATCAGTGGAACAGGGTCCGAGCAGTACTTC.